The 21 T cell receptor beta chains reported below all come from one sample, sequenced in a study of blood T cell repertoires in COVID-19. Profiled with immunoSEQ multiplex PCR; TCRdb holds only in-frame clones, not every one. The sample consists of tens of thousands of clones, 82% of them appearing once. Specimen: peripheral blood. The receptor set was obtained from a human donor in a cohort sampled during active COVID-19.

The CDR3 sequence is CAISRDSEFGGYTF. The DNA of the CDR3 is TGTGCCATCAGCCGGGACAGTGAGTTTGGAGGCTACACCTTC. The J gene is TRBJ1-2, the V gene TRBV10-3, with TRBD1 identical over 7 bases. With 6 bases clipped from V and 8 bases from J, the junction kept 12 bases outside the gene matches. Germline-derived CDR1 and CDR2 are ENHRY and SYGVKD. CDR3 length: 14 amino acids.

The CDR3 loop is CASSDRVADTQYF. In nucleotides, the CDR3 is TGTGCCAGCAGCGACAGGGTTGCAGATACGCAGTATTTT. The chain uses TRBV5-4 and TRBJ2-3; 7 bases are shared with TRBD1. Trimming removed 4 bases from V and 4 bases from J; junction bases left unmatched: 3. Germline V gene sequence: CDR1 SGHNT, CDR2 YYREEE (reference sequence). The CDR3 is made up of 13 amino acids.

Notes on this clone: A read error may account for a junction end that differs from germline. The rearrangement links TRBV7-7 to TRBJ2-7; 10 bases fit TRBD1. The CDR3 spans 15 residues. Germline V gives CDR1 SSHAT, CDR2 FNYEAQ (reference sequence). CDR3: CASSLTRDRGHEQYF. DNA of the CDR3: TGTGCTAGCAGCTTAACCCGGGACAGGGGTCACGAGCAGTACTTC.

This sequence joins TRBV18 and TRBJ1-1, with D possibly being TRBD1 (5 bases). Germline V CDR1 and CDR2: KGHSH, LQKENI. This CDR3 has 13 amino acids. Trimming removed 2 bases at V and 3 bases at J, with 7 bases between. CDR3 coding DNA: TGTGCCAGCTCACCAAAAGGGGACACTGAAGCTTTCTTT. Encoded protein: CASSPKGDTEAFF.

V usage is TRBV7-6 and J usage is TRBJ2-3; a possible D gene is TRBD2 (6 bases). This CDR3 contains 16 residues. Germline V gene data show CDR1 as SGHVS and CDR2 as FNYEAQ. V lost 5 bases and J 5 bases, leaving 20 bases between the germline ends. CDR3 bases: TGTGCCAGCAGCCCAAGACTGCGCGGGAAAGGAGATACGCAGTATTTT. Encoded protein: CASSPRLRGKGDTQYF.

This clone was seen a few times. The gene calls are TRBV6-2 or TRBV6-3 and TRBJ1-5, with D possibly matching TRBD1 (6 bases). Germline lookup yields CDR1 MNHEY and CDR2 SVGEGT. CDR3 length: 14 amino acids. Trimming cost V 4 bases and J 11 bases, with 18 bases left between them. The chain's CDR3 is CASSSPTGTRTQHF. CDR3 in DNA: TGTGCCAGCAGTTCCCCGACCGGGACACGGACCCAGCATTTT.

This chain links TRBV4-1 with TRBJ2-7, with 8 bases fitting TRBD1. V shed 6 bases and J 4 bases; nucleotides not matched to a gene: 11. Looked up from germline, CDR1 is MGHRA and CDR2 is YSYEKL. The CDR3 is made up of 15 amino acids. As DNA, the CDR3 is TGCGCCAGCAGACGCACCGGGACAGGTGGATACGAGCAGTACTTC. It specifies CASRRTGTGGYEQYF.

The V call is TRBV19, the J call TRBJ2-6; D is perhaps TRBD1 (6 bases). V gave up 5 bases and J gave up 0 bases, with 8 bases separating them. The CDR3 contains 15 residues. Germline V gene data show CDR1 as LNHDA and CDR2 as SQIVND (reference sequence). This CDR3 reads CASSLDSSGANVLTF. The CDR3 region has the DNA TGTGCCAGTAGTTTGGACAGCTCTGGGGCCAACGTCCTGACTTTC.

In its sample, this clone was seen a few times. This chain connects TRBV28 to TRBJ2-7; TRBD2 aligns across 7 bases. With V trimmed by 1 base and J by 5 bases, 8 bases remained unmatched. This CDR3 comprises 15 residues. In germline, CDR1 is MDHEN, CDR2 SYDVKM. In DNA form, the CDR3 reads TGTGCCAGCAGTTTATCGACCGGGGGGTCGGACGAGCAGTACTTC. This translates into CASSLSTGGSDEQYF.

The rearrangement links TRBV7-2 to TRBJ1-1; 9 bases line up with TRBD1. Germline loops: CDR1 SGHTA, CDR2 FQGNSA. The ends lost 5 bases at V and 6 bases at J; junction bases unmatched: 10. The CDR3 spans 15 residues. For the CDR3, the DNA is TGTGCCAGCAGCCCGGCGGGGACAGGGTCTTCTGAAGCTTTCTTT. Its translation: CASSPAGTGSSEAFF.

This clone was seen a single time. CDR3 residues: CASSLGALQETQYF. Here the CDR3 DNA reads TGCGCCAGCAGCTTGGGGGCGTTGCAAGAGACCCAGTACTTC. This chain connects TRBV5-1 to TRBJ2-5; no firm D call. The V gene lost 0 bases and the J gene lost 2 bases, with 8 bases spanning the gap. Germline V gives CDR1 SGHRS, CDR2 YFSETQ. The CDR3 extends over 14 amino acids.

The rearrangement joins TRBV5-6 to TRBJ1-3; D not certain. Germline V gene data show CDR1 as SGHDT and CDR2 as YYEEEE. This CDR3 has 15 amino acids. V shed 1 base and J shed 7 bases, with 15 bases lying between them. The DNA of the CDR3 is TGTGCCAGCAGCTTGCGCCGTCCCGCGAGGAACACCATATATTTT. It is translated as CASSLRRPARNTIYF.

This chain links TRBV3-1 (or the pseudogene TRBV3-2) with TRBJ2-4; weak D call: TRBD2 (5 bases). The CDR3 runs 14 residues. The V gene's germline CDR1 is LGHDT and CDR2 YNNKEL (reference sequence). Deletions cut 3 bases from V and 9 bases from J, with 15 bases between. CDR3 loop: CASSQEVGVSIQYF. In nucleotides, the CDR3 is TGTGCCAGCAGCCAGGAGGTCGGGGTTTCCATTCAGTACTTC.

The chain has TRBV25-1 and TRBJ1-3, with D hard to call. The germline gives CDR1 MGHDK, CDR2 SYGVNS. V was shortened by 2 bases and J by 0 bases, with 11 bases between the two germline ends. The CDR3 is 16 amino acids. The CDR3 sequence: CASSEVGYLSGNTIYF. In DNA, the CDR3 is TGTGCCAGCAGTGAAGTCGGTTATCTCTCTGGAAACACCATATATTTT.

This chain connects TRBV27 to TRBJ1-5, with 11 bases fitting TRBD1. The CDR3 contains 14 residues. Losses at the gene ends were 7 bases for V and 6 bases for J; bases not matched to a gene: 5. Germline V gene sequence: CDR1 MNHEY, CDR2 SMNVEV (reference sequence). In DNA, the CDR3 is TGTGCCAGCAACTCCGGGACAGGGGGTCAGCCCCAGCATTTT. As protein: CASNSGTGGQPQHF.

The genes are TRBV5-6 and TRBJ2-7; D perhaps matches TRBD2 (6 bases). Germline-derived CDR1 and CDR2 are SGHDT and YYEEEE. The length of the CDR3 is 16 residues. V lost 0 bases and J 1 base, leaving 14 bases between the germline ends. The CDR3 sequence is CASSLASGRPSYEQYF. The CDR3 coding sequence is TGTGCCAGCAGCTTGGCTTCAGGGAGGCCGTCCTACGAGCAGTACTTC.

The V call is TRBV19, the J call TRBJ1-2; D gene unclear. Trimming took off 7 bases at V and 4 bases at J, with 16 bases between the two ends. Germline V gives CDR1 LNHDA, CDR2 SQIVND (reference sequence). The length of the CDR3 is 14 residues. CDR3: CASKEGGTFYGYTF. The CDR3 DNA reads TGTGCCAGTAAAGAGGGCGGAACCTTCTATGGCTACACCTTC.

The genes are TRBV7-9 and TRBJ2-7; 9 positions agree with TRBD1. This CDR3 region has 15 residues. Germline CDR1 and CDR2: SEHNR and FQNEAQ (reference sequence). V lost 0 bases, J lost 7 bases, and 7 bases stayed unmatched. CDR3 DNA: TGTGCCAGCAGCTTAGCGTCGGGACAGGGTGGAGAGCAGTACTTC. Residues: CASSLASGQGGEQYF.

The rearrangement links TRBV9 to TRBJ1-1, with TRBD1 identical over 9 bases. Losses at the gene ends were 3 bases for V and 1 base for J; bases not matched to a gene: 4. The germline V gene encodes CDR1 SGDLS and CDR2 YYNGEE. CDR3 length: 15 residues. CDR3 amino acids: CASSAGTGTNTEAFF. CDR3 in DNA: TGTGCCAGCAGCGCGGGGACAGGGACGAACACTGAAGCTTTCTTT.

The genes are TRBV24-1 and TRBJ1-3; no clear D. V was shortened by 11 bases and J by 0 bases, with 10 bases between the two germline ends. Germline CDR1 is KGHDR and CDR2 is SFDVKD. The CDR3 extends over 13 amino acids. CDR3 sequence reads: CASQASSGNTIYF. CDR3 bases: TGTGCCAGCCAGGCGTCCTCTGGAAACACCATATATTTT.

The rearrangement joins TRBV15 to TRBJ2-5; 8 bases are shared with TRBD2. V lost 1 base and J lost 1; bases outside the gene matches: 8. The CDR3 contains 17 residues. Germline-derived CDR1 and CDR2 are LNHNV and YYDKDF (reference sequence). DNA for the CDR3: TGTGCCACCAGCAGAGGGAACAGCGGGGGCCTCCAAGAGACCCAGTACTTC. It translates to CATSRGNSGGLQETQYF.